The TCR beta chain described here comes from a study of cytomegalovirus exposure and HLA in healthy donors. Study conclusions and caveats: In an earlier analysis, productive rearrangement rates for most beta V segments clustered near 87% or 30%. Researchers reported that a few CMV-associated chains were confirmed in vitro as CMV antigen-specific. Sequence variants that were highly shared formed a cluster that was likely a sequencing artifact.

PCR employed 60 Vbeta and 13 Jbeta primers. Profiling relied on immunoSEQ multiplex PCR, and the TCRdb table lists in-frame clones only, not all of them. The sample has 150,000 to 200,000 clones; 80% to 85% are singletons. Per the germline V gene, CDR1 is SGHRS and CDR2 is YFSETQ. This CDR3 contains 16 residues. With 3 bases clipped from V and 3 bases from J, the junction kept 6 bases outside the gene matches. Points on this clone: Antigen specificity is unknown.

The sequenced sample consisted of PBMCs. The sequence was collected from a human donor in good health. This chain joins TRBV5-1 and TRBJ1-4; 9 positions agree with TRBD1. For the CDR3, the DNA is TGCGCCAGCAGCTGGACCGGGACAGGGTCTAATGAAAAACTGTTTTTT. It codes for CASSWTGTGSNEKLFF.